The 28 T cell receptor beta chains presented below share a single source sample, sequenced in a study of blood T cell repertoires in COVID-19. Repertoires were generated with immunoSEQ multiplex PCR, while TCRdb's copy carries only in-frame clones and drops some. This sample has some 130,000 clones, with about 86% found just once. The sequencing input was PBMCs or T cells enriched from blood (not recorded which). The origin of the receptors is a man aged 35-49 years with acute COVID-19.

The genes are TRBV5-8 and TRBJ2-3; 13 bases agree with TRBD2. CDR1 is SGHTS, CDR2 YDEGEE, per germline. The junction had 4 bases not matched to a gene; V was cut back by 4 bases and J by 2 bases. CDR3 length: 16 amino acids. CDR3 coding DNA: TGTGCCAGCAGCCCGGGGACTAGCGGGACCACAGATACGCAGTATTTT. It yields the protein CASSPGTSGTTDTQYF. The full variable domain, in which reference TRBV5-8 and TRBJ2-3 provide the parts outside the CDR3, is EAGVTQSPTHLIKTRGQQATLRCSPISGHTSVYWYQQALGLGLQFLLWYDEGEERNRGNFPPRFSGRQFPNYSSELNVNALELEDSALYLCASSPGTSGTTDTQYFGPGTRLTVL.

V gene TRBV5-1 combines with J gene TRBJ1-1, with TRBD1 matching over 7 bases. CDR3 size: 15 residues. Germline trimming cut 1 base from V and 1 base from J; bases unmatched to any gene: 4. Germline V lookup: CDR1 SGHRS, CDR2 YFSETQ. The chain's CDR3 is CASSLSGQPNTEAFF. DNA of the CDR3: TGCGCCAGCAGCTTGTCGGGACAGCCGAACACTGAAGCTTTCTTT. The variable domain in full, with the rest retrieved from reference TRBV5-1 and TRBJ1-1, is KAGVTQTPRYLIKTRGQQVTLSCSPISGHRSVSWYQQTPGQGLQFLFEYFSETQRNKGNFPGRFSGRQFSNSRSEMNVSTLELGDSALYLCASSLSGQPNTEAFFGQGTRLTVV.

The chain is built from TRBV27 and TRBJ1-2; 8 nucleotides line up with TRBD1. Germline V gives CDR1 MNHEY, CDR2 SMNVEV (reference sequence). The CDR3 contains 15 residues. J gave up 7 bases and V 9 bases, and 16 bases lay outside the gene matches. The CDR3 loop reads CARDLPGQGFFGYTF. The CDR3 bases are TGTGCCAGAGATCTCCCCGGACAGGGTTTTTTTGGCTACACCTTC.

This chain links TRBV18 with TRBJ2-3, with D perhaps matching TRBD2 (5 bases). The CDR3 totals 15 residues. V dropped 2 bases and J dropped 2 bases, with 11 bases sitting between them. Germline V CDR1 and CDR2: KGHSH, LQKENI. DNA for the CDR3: TGTGCCAGCTCACCATTTAGCGACTTCACAGATACGCAGTATTTT. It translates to CASSPFSDFTDTQYF.

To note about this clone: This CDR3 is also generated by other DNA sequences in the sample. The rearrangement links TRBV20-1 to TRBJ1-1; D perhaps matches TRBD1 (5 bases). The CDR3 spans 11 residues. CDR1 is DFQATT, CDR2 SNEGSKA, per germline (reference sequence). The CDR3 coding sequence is TGCAGCCGGGCGCAGGGAACTGAAGCTTTCTTT. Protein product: CSRAQGTEAFF.

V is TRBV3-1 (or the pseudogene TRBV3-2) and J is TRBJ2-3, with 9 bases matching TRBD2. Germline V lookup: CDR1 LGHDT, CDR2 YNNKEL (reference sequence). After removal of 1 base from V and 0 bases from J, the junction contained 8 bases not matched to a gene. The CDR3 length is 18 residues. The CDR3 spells CASSQGTSVSTSTDTQYF. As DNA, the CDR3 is TGTGCCAGCAGCCAAGGGACTAGCGTAAGCACTAGCACAGATACGCAGTATTTT.

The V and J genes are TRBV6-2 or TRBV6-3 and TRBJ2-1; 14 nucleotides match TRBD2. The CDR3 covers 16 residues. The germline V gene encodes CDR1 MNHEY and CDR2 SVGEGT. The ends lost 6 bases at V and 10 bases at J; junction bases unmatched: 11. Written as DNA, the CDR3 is TGTGCCAGCAGCCCTACGGGGACTAGCGGGAGCCACGAGCAGTTCTTC. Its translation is CASSPTGTSGSHEQFF.

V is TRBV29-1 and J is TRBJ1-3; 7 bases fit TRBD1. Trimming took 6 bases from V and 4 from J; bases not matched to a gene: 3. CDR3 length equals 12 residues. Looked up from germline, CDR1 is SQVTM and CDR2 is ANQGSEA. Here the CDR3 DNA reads TGCAGCGTCGCGACAGGGGGAAACACCATATATTTT. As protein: CSVATGGNTIYF. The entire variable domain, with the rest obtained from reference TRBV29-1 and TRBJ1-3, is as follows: SAVISQKPSRDICQRGTSLTIQCQVDSQVTMMFWYRQQPGQSLTLIATANQGSEATYESGFVIDKFPISRPNLTFSTLTVSNMSPEDSSIYLCSVATGGNTIYFGEGSWLTVV.

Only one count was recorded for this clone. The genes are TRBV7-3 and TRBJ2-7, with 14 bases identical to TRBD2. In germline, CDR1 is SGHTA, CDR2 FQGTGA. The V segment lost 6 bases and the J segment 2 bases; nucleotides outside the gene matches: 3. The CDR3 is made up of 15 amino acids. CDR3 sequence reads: CASSPTSGGAYEQYF. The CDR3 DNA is TGTGCCAGCAGTCCGACTAGCGGGGGGGCCTACGAGCAGTACTTC.

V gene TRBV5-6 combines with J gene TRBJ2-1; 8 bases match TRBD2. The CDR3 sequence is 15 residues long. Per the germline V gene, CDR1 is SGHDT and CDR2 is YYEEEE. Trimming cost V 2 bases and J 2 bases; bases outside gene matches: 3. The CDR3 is CASSLAGVTYNEQFF. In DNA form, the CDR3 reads TGTGCCAGCAGCTTAGCGGGGGTAACCTACAATGAGCAGTTCTTC.

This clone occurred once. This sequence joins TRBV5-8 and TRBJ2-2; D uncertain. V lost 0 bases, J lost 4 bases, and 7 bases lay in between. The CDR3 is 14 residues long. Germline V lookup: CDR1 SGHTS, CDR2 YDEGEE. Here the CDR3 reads CASSLGAPTGELFF. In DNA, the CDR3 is TGTGCCAGCAGCTTGGGCGCCCCCACCGGGGAGCTGTTTTTT. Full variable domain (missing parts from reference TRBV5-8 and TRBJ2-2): EAGVTQSPTHLIKTRGQQATLRCSPISGHTSVYWYQQALGLGLQFLLWYDEGEERNRGNFPPRFSGRQFPNYSSELNVNALELEDSALYLCASSLGAPTGELFFGEGSRLTVL.

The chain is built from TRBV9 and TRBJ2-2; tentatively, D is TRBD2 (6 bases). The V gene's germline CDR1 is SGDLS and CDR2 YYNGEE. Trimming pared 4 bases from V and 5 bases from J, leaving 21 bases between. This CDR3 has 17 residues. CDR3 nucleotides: TGTGCCAGCAGCCTGCGTCTGGCGGGACCGGGGACCGGGGAGCTGTTTTTT. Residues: CASSLRLAGPGTGELFF.

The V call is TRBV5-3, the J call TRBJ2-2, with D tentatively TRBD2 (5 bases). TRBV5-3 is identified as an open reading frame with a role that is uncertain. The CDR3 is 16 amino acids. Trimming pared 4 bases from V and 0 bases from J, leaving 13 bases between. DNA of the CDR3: TGTGCCAGAAGCACTCGGCTGGACTCGAACACCGGGGAGCTGTTTTTT. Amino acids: CARSTRLDSNTGELFF.

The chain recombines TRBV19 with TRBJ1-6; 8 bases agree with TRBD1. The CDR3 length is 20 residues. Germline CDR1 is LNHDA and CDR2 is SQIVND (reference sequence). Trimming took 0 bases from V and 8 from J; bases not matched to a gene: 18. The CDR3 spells CASSIDFVAGGRGGYSPLHF. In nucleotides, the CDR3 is TGTGCCAGTAGTATAGACTTCGTAGCAGGGGGCCGCGGAGGATATTCACCCCTCCACTTT.

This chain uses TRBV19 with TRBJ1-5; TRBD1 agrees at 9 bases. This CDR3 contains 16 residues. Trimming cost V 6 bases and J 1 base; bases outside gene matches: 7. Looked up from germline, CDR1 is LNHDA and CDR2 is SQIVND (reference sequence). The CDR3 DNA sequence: TGTGCCAGTAGGTTACGGACAGGGGCCAGCAATCAGCCCCAGCATTTT. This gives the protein CASRLRTGASNQPQHF.

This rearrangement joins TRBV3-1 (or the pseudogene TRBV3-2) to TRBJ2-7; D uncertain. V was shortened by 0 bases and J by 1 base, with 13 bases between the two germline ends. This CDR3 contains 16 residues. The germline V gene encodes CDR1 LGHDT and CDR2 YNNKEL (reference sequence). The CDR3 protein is CASSQDNQIKSYEQYF. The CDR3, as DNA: TGTGCCAGCAGCCAAGATAACCAGATCAAGTCCTACGAGCAGTACTTC.

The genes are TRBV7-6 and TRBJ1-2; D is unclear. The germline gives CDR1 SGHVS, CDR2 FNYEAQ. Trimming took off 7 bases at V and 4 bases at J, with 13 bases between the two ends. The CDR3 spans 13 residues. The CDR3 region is CASTTSGSYGYTF. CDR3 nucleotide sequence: TGTGCCAGCACCACGTCGGGTTCCTATGGCTACACCTTC.

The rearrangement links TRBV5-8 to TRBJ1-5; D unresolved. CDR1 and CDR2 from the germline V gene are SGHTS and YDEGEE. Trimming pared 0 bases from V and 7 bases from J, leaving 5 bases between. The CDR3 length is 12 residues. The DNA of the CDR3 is TGTGCCAGCAGCTTGGGCGCACAGCCCCAGCATTTT. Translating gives CASSLGAQPQHF. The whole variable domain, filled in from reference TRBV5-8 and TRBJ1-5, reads EAGVTQSPTHLIKTRGQQATLRCSPISGHTSVYWYQQALGLGLQFLLWYDEGEERNRGNFPPRFSGRQFPNYSSELNVNALELEDSALYLCASSLGAQPQHFGDGTRLSIL.

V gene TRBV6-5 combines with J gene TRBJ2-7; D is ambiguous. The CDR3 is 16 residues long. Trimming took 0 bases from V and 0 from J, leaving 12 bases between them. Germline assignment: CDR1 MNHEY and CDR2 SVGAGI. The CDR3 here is CASSYSPASSSYEQYF. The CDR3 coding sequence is TGTGCCAGCAGTTACTCCCCAGCGTCTAGCTCCTACGAGCAGTACTTC.

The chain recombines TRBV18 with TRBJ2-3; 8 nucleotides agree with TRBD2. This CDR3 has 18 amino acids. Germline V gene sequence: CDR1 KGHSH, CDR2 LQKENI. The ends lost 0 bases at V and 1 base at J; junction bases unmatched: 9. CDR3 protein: CASSPPGLVMLGTDTQYF. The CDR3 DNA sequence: TGTGCCAGCTCACCACCGGGACTAGTTATGCTTGGCACAGATACGCAGTATTTT.

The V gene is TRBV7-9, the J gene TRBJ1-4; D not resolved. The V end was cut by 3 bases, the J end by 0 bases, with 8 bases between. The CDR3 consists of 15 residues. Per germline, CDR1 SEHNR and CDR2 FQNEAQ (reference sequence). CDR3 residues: CASSFGRSTNEKLFF. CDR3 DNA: TGTGCCAGCAGCTTCGGTCGGTCAACTAATGAAAAACTGTTTTTT.

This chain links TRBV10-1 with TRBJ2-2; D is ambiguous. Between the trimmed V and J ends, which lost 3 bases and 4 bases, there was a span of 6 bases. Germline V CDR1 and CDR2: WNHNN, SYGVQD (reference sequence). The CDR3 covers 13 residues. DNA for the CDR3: TGCGCCAGCAGTGACCGGGTCACCGGGGAGCTGTTTTTT. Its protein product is CASSDRVTGELFF.

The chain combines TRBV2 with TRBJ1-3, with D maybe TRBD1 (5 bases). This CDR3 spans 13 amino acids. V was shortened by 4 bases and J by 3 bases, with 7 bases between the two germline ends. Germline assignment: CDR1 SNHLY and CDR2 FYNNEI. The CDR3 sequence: CASSGQRGNTIYF. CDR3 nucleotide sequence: TGTGCCAGCAGTGGACAGCGTGGAAACACCATATATTTT.

CDR3 in amino acids: CASSRSLAGSSTDTQYF. CDR3 nucleotide sequence: TGTGCCAGCAGCAGATCACTAGCGGGGTCTAGCACAGATACGCAGTATTTT. The chain carries TRBV3-1 (or the pseudogene TRBV3-2) and TRBJ2-3, with 10 nucleotides matching TRBD2. This CDR3 region has 17 residues. Germline V gene data show CDR1 as LGHDT and CDR2 as YNNKEL (reference sequence). Germline trimming cut 5 bases from V and 0 bases from J; bases unmatched to any gene: 8.

The CDR3 region has the DNA TGTGCCAGCTCACCACCGAGGGGGCTGGCGGGAAACACCATATATTTT. Translation: CASSPPRGLAGNTIYF. The chain joins TRBV18 to TRBJ1-3; 7 nucleotides agree with TRBD1. V lost 0 bases, J lost 4 bases, and 6 bases stayed unmatched. The germline CDR1 and CDR2 sequences are KGHSH and LQKENI. The CDR3 sequence is 16 residues long.

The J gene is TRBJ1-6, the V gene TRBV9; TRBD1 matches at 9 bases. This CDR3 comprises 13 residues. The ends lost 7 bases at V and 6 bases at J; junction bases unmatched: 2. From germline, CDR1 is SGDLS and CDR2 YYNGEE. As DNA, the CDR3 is TGTGCCAGCTCGGACAGGGGTAATTCACCCCTCCACTTT. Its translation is CASSDRGNSPLHF. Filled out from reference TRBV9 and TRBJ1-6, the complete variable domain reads DSGVTQTPKHLITATGQRVTLRCSPRSGDLSVYWYQQSLDQGLQFLIQYYNGEERAKGNILERFSAQQFPDLHSELNLSSLELGDSALYFCASSDRGNSPLHFGNGTRLTVT.

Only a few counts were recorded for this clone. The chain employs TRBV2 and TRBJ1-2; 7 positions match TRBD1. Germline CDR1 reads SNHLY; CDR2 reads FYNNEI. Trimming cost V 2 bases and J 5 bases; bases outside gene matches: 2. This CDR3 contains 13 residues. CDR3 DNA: TGTGCCAGCAGTGAACAGGGGGTTTATGGCTACACCTTC. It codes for CASSEQGVYGYTF.

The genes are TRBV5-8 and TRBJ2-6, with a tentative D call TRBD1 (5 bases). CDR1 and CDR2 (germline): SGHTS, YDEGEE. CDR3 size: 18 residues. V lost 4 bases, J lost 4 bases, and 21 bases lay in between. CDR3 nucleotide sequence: TGTGCCAGCAGCCCCCTATGGGGCTTTCCCTCCGGGGCCAACGTCCTGACTTTC. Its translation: CASSPLWGFPSGANVLTF. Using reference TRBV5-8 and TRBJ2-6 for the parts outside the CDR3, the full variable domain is EAGVTQSPTHLIKTRGQQATLRCSPISGHTSVYWYQQALGLGLQFLLWYDEGEERNRGNFPPRFSGRQFPNYSSELNVNALELEDSALYLCASSPLWGFPSGANVLTFGAGSRLTVL.